This T cell receptor beta chain emerged from a study of OX40 agonist ivuxolimab in advanced cancers. The CDR3 sequence is 15 residues long. Germline CDR1 MNHNY, CDR2 SVGAGI (reference sequence). The V end was cut by 4 bases, the J end by 0 bases, with 10 bases between. Overall study findings and caveats: At 0.1 to 3.0 mg/kg and by week 6, CD4+ and CD8+ T cells in the blood had expanded clonally.

As regards this clone: Its antigen is undetermined.

The assay was immunoSEQ multiplex PCR, and TCRdb's table has in-frame clones only and misses some. The table has more than 60,000 clones, about 80% seen once. The sequence was collected from an adult with an advanced solid tumor such as melanoma, head and neck, liver or kidney cancer. The chain carries TRBV6-6 and TRBJ1-3; D call uncertain. The sequencing used CD4+ or CD8+ T cells sorted from blood, collected in a trial of the OX40 agonist ivuxolimab. This CDR3 is CASSFGASSGNTIYF. In DNA form, the CDR3 reads TGTGCCAGCAGTTTCGGAGCGAGCTCTGGAAACACCATATATTTT.